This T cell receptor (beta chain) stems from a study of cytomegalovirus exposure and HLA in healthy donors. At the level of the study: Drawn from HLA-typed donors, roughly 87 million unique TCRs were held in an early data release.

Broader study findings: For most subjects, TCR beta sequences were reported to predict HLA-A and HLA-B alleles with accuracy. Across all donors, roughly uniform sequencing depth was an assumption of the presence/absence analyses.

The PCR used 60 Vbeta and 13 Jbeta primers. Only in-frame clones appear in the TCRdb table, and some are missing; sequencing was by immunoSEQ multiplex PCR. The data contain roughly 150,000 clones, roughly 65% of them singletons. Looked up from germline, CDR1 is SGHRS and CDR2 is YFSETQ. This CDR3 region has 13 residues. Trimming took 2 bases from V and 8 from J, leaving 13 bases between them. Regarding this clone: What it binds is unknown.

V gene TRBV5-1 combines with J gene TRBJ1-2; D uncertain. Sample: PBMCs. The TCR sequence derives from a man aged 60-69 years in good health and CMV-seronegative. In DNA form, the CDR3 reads TGCGCCAGCAGCTTCTACGACGGGTTCGGCTACACCTTC. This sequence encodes CASSFYDGFGYTF.